A selection of T cell receptor beta chains follows, all from one sample in a study of T cell responses to AZD1222 COVID-19 vaccine. Measured with immunoSEQ multiplex PCR; TCRdb has only the in-frame clones, and not every one. The sample shows roughly 140,000 clones, roughly 89% of them seen only once. Sequences were derived from peripheral blood, sampled on day 0 of AZD1222 vaccination. Source of these receptors: an adult in good health. Each CDR3 is given with its conserved first and last residue. A D gene is named only where the DNA matches it firmly. The listing skips clone size in some rows; elsewhere it reads once, few, many or a size class.

j_call clone_size v_call d_call cdr3_nt cdr3_aa
TRBJ1-5 NA TRBV19 TRBD1 TGTGCCAGTAATATCTTGGACAGGGGCTTCCCCTCTGGGTCCATTAGCCAGCCCCAGCATTTT CASNILDRGFPSGSISQPQHF
TRBJ1-2 NA TRBV27 NA TGTGCCAGCATAGGACTCAGGGTTGGAGCTAACTATGGCTACACCTTC CASIGLRVGANYGYTF
TRBJ1-5 few TRBV12-3/TRBV12-4 TRBD1 TGTGCCAGCATTCGGGACAGGGGCCAGCCCCAGCATTTT CASIRDRGQPQHF
TRBJ1-3 NA TRBV9 NA TGTGCCAGCAGCGCAAACTCTGGAAACACCATATATTTT CASSANSGNTIYF
TRBJ2-1 NA TRBV6-5 TRBD2 TGTGCCAGCAGTTACGGGACTAGCAGAAATGAGCAGTTCTTC CASSYGTSRNEQFF
TRBJ1-1 NA TRBV5-4 TRBD1 TGTGCCAGCAGCTTCTCAGGACAGGGGCTGAACACTGAAGCTTTCTTT CASSFSGQGLNTEAFF
TRBJ2-3 NA TRBV19 NA TGTGCCAGTAGTATGGGTGGGGCAGATACGCAGTATTTT CASSMGGADTQYF
TRBJ2-5 NA TRBV7-9 TRBD1 TGTGCCAGCAGCCTTACGCCGGGACAGGGCCAAGAGACCCAGTACTTC CASSLTPGQGQETQYF
TRBJ2-1 NA TRBV19 TRBD1 TGTGCCAGTAGTCGACAGGGGAGTGGCATCAATGAGCAGTTCTTC CASSRQGSGINEQFF
TRBJ1-1 NA TRBV7-2 NA TGTGCCAGCAGCTTAGGCACCCGCAACAGCATCGACACTGAAGCTTTCTTT CASSLGTRNSIDTEAFF
TRBJ2-7 NA TRBV27 TRBD2 TGTGCCAGCAGGAGAGCGGGGAGGGGATCCTACGAGCAGTACTTC CASRRAGRGSYEQYF
TRBJ2-1 NA TRBV10-3 NA TGTGCCATCTCTCCGGAAAGCGCACTATATGAGCAGTTCTTC CAISPESALYEQFF
TRBJ1-3 NA TRBV7-3 NA TGTGCCAGCAGCTTAATGGGGGGCGGAACCTCTGGAAACACCATATATTTT CASSLMGGGTSGNTIYF
TRBJ1-2 NA TRBV10-1 NA TGCGCCAGCACTCACGGTGTGGGGACACATAACTATGGCTACACCTTC CASTHGVGTHNYGYTF
TRBJ1-4 NA TRBV3-1/TRBV3-2 TRBD1 TGTGCCAGCAGCCACTCGACAGGGGGCCGTGAAAAACTGTTTTTT CASSHSTGGREKLFF
TRBJ2-7 NA TRBV30 NA TGTGCCTGGAGTGAGCGAGTACGAGAGCAGTACTTC CAWSERVREQYF
TRBJ2-1 NA TRBV5-4 TRBD2 TGTGCCAGCAGCTTGGCCGAGCGGGAGCAAGACCGCCAGTTCTTC CASSLAEREQDRQFF
TRBJ1-6 NA TRBV28 NA TGTGCCAGTTCGCAGCCCTCCTATAATTCACCCCTCCACTTT CASSQPSYNSPLHF
TRBJ1-5 NA TRBV4-2 NA TGTGCCAGCAGCCAAGATCTAAATCAGCCCCAGCATTTT CASSQDLNQPQHF
TRBJ2-1 few TRBV2 NA TGTGCCAGCATCACCGGCAGATCCAATGAGCAGTTCTTC CASITGRSNEQFF
TRBJ1-3 NA TRBV28 TRBD1 TGTGCCAGCAGTTTATCCCTCCGGGGGAGGGGGCGCGGAAACACCATATATTTT CASSLSLRGRGRGNTIYF
TRBJ2-2 NA TRBV21-1 NA TGTGCCAGCAGCAAAGCGGAGCAGCCCCGGCACACCGGGGAGCTGTTTTTT CASSKAEQPRHTGELFF
TRBJ1-4 NA TRBV29-1 TRBD1 TGCAGCGTTGAACTACCCGGACAGGGAAAAACGCCTAATGAAAAACTGTTTTTT CSVELPGQGKTPNEKLFF
TRBJ2-7 NA TRBV11-2 TRBD1 TGTGCCAGCAGCGGATTCCGGGACAGCACCTACGAGCAGTACTTC CASSGFRDSTYEQYF
TRBJ1-1 NA TRBV19 TRBD1 TGTGCCAGTACAGGGGGCTACACTGAAGCTTTCTTT CASTGGYTEAFF
TRBJ2-7 NA TRBV9 NA TGTGCCAGCAGCGTGGACGGTAAAAAGGTTGGGGAGCAGTACTTC CASSVDGKKVGEQYF
TRBJ1-2 NA TRBV6-6 NA TGTGCCAGCAGTTACTCGTCGACAGCTGCTAACTATGGCTACACCTTC CASSYSSTAANYGYTF
TRBJ2-5 NA TRBV10-1 NA TGCGCCAGCAGTGATGGGGGGCTGTACCAAGAGACCCAGTACTTC CASSDGGLYQETQYF
TRBJ1-2 NA TRBV5-4 TRBD1 TGTGCCAGCAGCCCGCAAACAGGGGGCTTTAGCTATGGCTACACCTTC CASSPQTGGFSYGYTF
TRBJ2-3 NA TRBV6-5 NA TGTGCCAGCATAGCGAGCCCTAGCACAGATACGCAGTATTTT CASIASPSTDTQYF
TRBJ1-3 once TRBV6-5 NA TGTGCCAGCAGCTCCCCCGGGGGGAACACCATATATTTT CASSSPGGNTIYF
TRBJ2-3 NA TRBV19 NA TGTGCCAGTTCCGGGATAGTCACAGATACGCAGTATTTT CASSGIVTDTQYF
TRBJ1-4 NA TRBV6-5 NA TGTGCCAGCAGAAGGGGCCAGCTGTTTTTT CASRRGQLFF
TRBJ2-7 NA TRBV11-2 NA TGTGCCAGCAGCTTAGGCAGGGTGGTACACGAGCAGTACTTC CASSLGRVVHEQYF
TRBJ2-1 NA TRBV18 NA TGTGCCAGCTCACCCAGCCGGGGGGCCCACAATGAGCAGTTCTTC CASSPSRGAHNEQFF
TRBJ2-7 NA TRBV6-5 NA TGTGCCAGCAGTTCAGGTAGCGCGGAGTACTTC CASSSGSAEYF
TRBJ1-1 NA TRBV11-2 NA TGTGCCAGCAGCTTCGAGGAGGCGACTGAAGCTTTCTTT CASSFEEATEAFF
TRBJ2-3 NA TRBV5-6 NA TGTGCCAGCAGCGGACGGACAGTTACAGATACGCAGTATTTT CASSGRTVTDTQYF
TRBJ2-1 NA TRBV7-3 NA TGTGCCAGCAGCACTGGAAACCCCGGGAATGAGCAGTTCTTC CASSTGNPGNEQFF
TRBJ1-1 NA TRBV28 TRBD1 TGTGCCAGCGGTAAACAGGGGGCCGGTTTGGGAGCTTTCTTT CASGKQGAGLGAFF
TRBJ1-4 NA TRBV27 NA TGTGCCAGCAGTCCTCGGGTCCTGCCCCCACTTAATGAAAAACTGTTTTTT CASSPRVLPPLNEKLFF
TRBJ1-2 NA TRBV20-1 TRBD1 TGCAGTGCGAGTCGGACAGGGTATTCTGGCTACACCTTC CSASRTGYSGYTF
TRBJ1-2 NA TRBV6-6 NA TGTGCCAGCAGCCGCCCGACAGTAAGCTATGGCTACACCTTC CASSRPTVSYGYTF
TRBJ2-7 NA TRBV4-1 TRBD2 TGCGCCAGCAGCCAAGATTTCGGGCTAGCGGGGCCGGAATCCTACGAGCAGTACTTC CASSQDFGLAGPESYEQYF
TRBJ2-3 NA TRBV30 NA TGTGCCTGGTTGGGGGGAGTCACAGATACGCAGTATTTT CAWLGGVTDTQYF
TRBJ2-7 NA TRBV7-2 NA TGTGCCAGCAACTTTAGGGACTTCCTCTACGAGCAGTACTTC CASNFRDFLYEQYF
TRBJ1-1 NA TRBV28 NA TGTGCCAGCTCAATCGGGGGGGGAACTGAAGCTTTCTTT CASSIGGGTEAFF
TRBJ1-3 NA TRBV27 NA TGTGCCAGCAGTTGGCGCAGGGGCCCCGGAAACACCATATATTTT CASSWRRGPGNTIYF
TRBJ1-2 NA TRBV4-1 NA TGCGCCAGCAGCCAAGATCCGGCGCCGGGCTATGGCTACACCTTC CASSQDPAPGYGYTF
TRBJ1-5 few TRBV19 NA TGTGCCAGTAGTATTTCCCGGGACGCAAATAGCAATCAGCCCCAGCATTTT CASSISRDANSNQPQHF
TRBJ2-2 NA TRBV27 NA TGTGCCAGCAGTCCTTCCAACAGGAACACCGGGGAGCTGTTTTTT CASSPSNRNTGELFF
TRBJ2-1 NA TRBV18 TRBD1 TGTGCCAGCTCACCAATCGTTCCTCCTCCGGGACAGGGAAGTGAGCAGTTCTTC CASSPIVPPPGQGSEQFF
TRBJ1-2 few TRBV7-3 TRBD1 TGTGCCAGCAGCTTGACAGGGGGCTTTGGCTATGGCTACACCTTC CASSLTGGFGYGYTF
TRBJ1-1 NA TRBV18 NA TGTGCCAGCTCATCGTATTCTGAACTGAACACTGAAGCTTTCTTT CASSSYSELNTEAFF